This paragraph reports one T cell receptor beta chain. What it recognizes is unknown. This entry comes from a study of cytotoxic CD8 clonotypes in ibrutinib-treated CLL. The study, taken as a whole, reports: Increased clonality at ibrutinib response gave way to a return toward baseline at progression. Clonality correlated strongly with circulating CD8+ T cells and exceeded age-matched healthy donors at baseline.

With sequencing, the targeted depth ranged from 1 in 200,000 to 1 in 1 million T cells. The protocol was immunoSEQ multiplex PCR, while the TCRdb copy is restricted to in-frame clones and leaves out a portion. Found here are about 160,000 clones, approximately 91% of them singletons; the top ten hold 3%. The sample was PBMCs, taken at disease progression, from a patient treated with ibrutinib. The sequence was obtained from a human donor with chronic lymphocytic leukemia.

The CDR3 DNA is TGTGCCAGCAGACACGGACAGGGCAGCAATCAGCCCCAGCATTTT. This encodes CASRHGQGSNQPQHF. This rearrangement joins TRBV2 to TRBJ1-5, with 8 positions matching TRBD1. V gave up 6 bases and J gave up 1 base; unmatched junction bases: 5. The CDR3 is made up of 15 amino acids. CDR1 is SNHLY and CDR2 is FYNNEI in the germline V gene.